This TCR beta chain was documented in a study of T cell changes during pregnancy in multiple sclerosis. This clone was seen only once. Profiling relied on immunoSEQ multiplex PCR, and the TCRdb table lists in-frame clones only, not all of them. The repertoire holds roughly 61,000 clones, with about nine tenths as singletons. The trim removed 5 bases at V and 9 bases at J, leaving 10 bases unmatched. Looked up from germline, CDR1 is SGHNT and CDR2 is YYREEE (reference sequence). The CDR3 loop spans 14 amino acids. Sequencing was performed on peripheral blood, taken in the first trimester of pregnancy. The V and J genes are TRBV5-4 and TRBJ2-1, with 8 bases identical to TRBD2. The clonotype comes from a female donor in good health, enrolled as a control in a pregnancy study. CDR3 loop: CASSSPGLGGEQFF. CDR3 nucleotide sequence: TGTGCCAGCAGTTCTCCGGGACTAGGGGGTGAGCAGTTCTTC.